Below, 23 T cell receptor beta chains from the same sample are listed, as sequenced in a study of PD-1 blockade in classical Hodgkin lymphoma. Repertoires were generated with immunoSEQ multiplex PCR, while TCRdb's copy carries only in-frame clones and drops some. There are approximately 60,000 clones in the sample; approximately 88% occur only once, and roughly an eighth lies in the top ten. Patients all relapsed after autologous stem cell transplantation, and there was variation in brentuximab vedotin exposure. Sequencing was performed on peripheral blood mononuclear cells (PBMCs), taken at baseline. These receptors originate from a human donor with classical Hodgkin lymphoma.

This chain links TRBV11-2 with TRBJ1-4, with no clear D. CDR3 length: 16 residues. The V gene lost 5 bases and the J gene lost 0 bases, with 13 bases spanning the gap. The germline gives CDR1 SGHAT, CDR2 FQNNGV. CDR3 amino acids: CASSGRRLATNEKLFF. The DNA of the CDR3 is TGTGCCAGCAGCGGTCGGAGGCTCGCAACTAATGAAAAACTGTTTTTT.

The V call is TRBV11-2, the J call TRBJ2-1; 7 nucleotides agree with TRBD1. V was clipped by 3 bases and J by 5 bases; unmatched bases: 13. The CDR3 is made up of 17 amino acids. Germline lookup yields CDR1 SGHAT and CDR2 FQNNGV. The CDR3 nucleotides are TGTGCCAGCAGCTTGAGGGTGGGGACAGATGTTAACAATGAGCAGTTCTTC. Its translation: CASSLRVGTDVNNEQFF.

The V and J genes are TRBV5-1 and TRBJ1-2, with D possibly matching TRBD1 (5 bases). The V end lost 0 bases, the J end lost 0 bases, and 9 bases lay between the germline ends. Germline CDR1 and CDR2: SGHRS and YFSETQ. The CDR3 extends over 15 amino acids. The CDR3: CASSLDGGANYGYTF. CDR3 coding DNA: TGCGCCAGCAGCTTGGACGGGGGAGCTAACTATGGCTACACCTTC.

The chain combines TRBV7-9 with TRBJ2-7, with TRBD2 matching 7 bases. V lost 4 bases to trimming and J lost 0 bases; unmatched junction nucleotides: 9. The CDR3 covers 16 residues. CDR1 is SEHNR and CDR2 is FQNEAQ in the germline V gene (reference sequence). CDR3 in amino acids: CASSSLGTILSYEQYF. CDR3 sequence (DNA): TGTGCCAGCAGCTCCCTAGGGACTATCCTCTCCTACGAGCAGTACTTC.

The chain carries TRBV19 and TRBJ1-2; D unresolved. The CDR3 is made up of 15 amino acids. The germline V gene encodes CDR1 LNHDA and CDR2 SQIVND (reference sequence). V lost 5 bases to trimming and J lost 1 base, with 14 bases between them. The chain's CDR3 is CASSDLTYGNYGYTF. The CDR3 DNA is TGTGCCAGTAGTGACCTGACATACGGTAACTATGGCTACACCTTC.

The rearrangement joins TRBV15 to TRBJ1-2, with a tentative D call TRBD1 (6 bases). V was cut by 7 bases and J by 4 bases, with 19 bases left in between. This CDR3 has 15 amino acids. Germline CDR1 and CDR2: LNHNV and YYDKDF (reference sequence). The CDR3 region is CATMGLRGGSYGYTF. The CDR3 DNA reads TGTGCCACCATGGGTCTAAGAGGGGGGAGCTATGGCTACACCTTC.

This sequence joins TRBV11-2 and TRBJ2-5; TRBD2 matches 7 bases. The germline CDR1 and CDR2 sequences are SGHAT and FQNNGV. V shed 0 bases, J shed 11 bases, and the junction held 6 bases outside the gene matches. This CDR3 is built from 13 residues. Written as DNA, the CDR3 is TGTGCCAGCAGCTTAGAAGGGCCCGGGGGGCAGTACTTC. The encoded protein is CASSLEGPGGQYF.

V is TRBV25-1 and J is TRBJ2-7; TRBD2 is a possible D gene (5 bases). The V gene lost 2 bases and the J gene lost 2 bases, with 7 bases spanning the gap. CDR3 length: 13 amino acids. Per germline, CDR1 MGHDK and CDR2 SYGVNS. The CDR3 bases are TGTGCCAGCAGTGAACCCGGGACCTACGAGCAGTACTTC. This gives the protein CASSEPGTYEQYF.

The V call is TRBV5-1, the J call TRBJ1-1; TRBD1 agrees at 7 bases. Trimming at V came to 0 bases and at J to 6 bases, leaving 11 bases not matched to a gene. The CDR3 spans 16 residues. Germline values: CDR1 SGHRS, CDR2 YFSETQ. CDR3: CASSLEQGDYQPEAFF. As DNA, the CDR3 is TGCGCCAGCAGCTTGGAGCAGGGGGACTATCAGCCTGAAGCTTTCTTT.

This clone has only a few counts. CDR3 bases: TGCGCCAGCAGCTTGTCGGGACAGGGTCGATCACCCCTCCACTTT. Its translation is CASSLSGQGRSPLHF. The V and J genes are TRBV5-1 and TRBJ1-6, with 9 nucleotides matching TRBD1. CDR3 length equals 15 residues. Germline CDR1 and CDR2: SGHRS and YFSETQ. V shed 1 base, J shed 10 bases, and the junction held 6 bases outside the gene matches. The full variable domain, its missing parts supplied by reference TRBV5-1 and TRBJ1-6, is KAGVTQTPRYLIKTRGQQVTLSCSPISGHRSVSWYQQTPGQGLQFLFEYFSETQRNKGNFPGRFSGRQFSNSRSEMNVSTLELGDSALYLCASSLSGQGRSPLHFGNGTRLTVT.

This rearrangement joins TRBV27 to TRBJ1-2, with D possibly TRBD1 on 6 matching bases. This CDR3 has 14 amino acids. Germline loops: CDR1 MNHEY, CDR2 SMNVEV (reference sequence). Trimming pared 6 bases from V and 5 bases from J, leaving 16 bases between. The CDR3 sequence: CASSYEQGRYGYTF. In nucleotides, the CDR3 is TGTGCCAGCAGCTACGAACAGGGAAGATATGGCTACACCTTC.

V gene TRBV7-9 combines with J gene TRBJ1-6; D possibly corresponds to TRBD1 (6 bases). The CDR3 contains 13 residues. The V gene lost 2 bases and the J gene lost 10 bases, with 9 bases spanning the gap. Germline values: CDR1 SEHNR, CDR2 FQNEAQ (reference sequence). CDR3 sequence (DNA): TGTGCCAGCAGCTTACAGGGGCGATCACCCCTCCACTTT. Its translation: CASSLQGRSPLHF.

The sample holds one count of this clone. The chain couples TRBV9 to TRBJ2-1; possibly TRBD2 for D (7 bases). CDR1 is SGDLS and CDR2 is YYNGEE in the germline V gene. V was trimmed by 2 bases and J by 0 bases, leaving 12 bases between them. The CDR3 extends over 16 amino acids. DNA for the CDR3: TGTGCCAGCAGCGTGGGCGGGGGCACCTCCTACAATGAGCAGTTCTTC. It is translated as CASSVGGGTSYNEQFF.

This sequence joins TRBV7-3 and TRBJ1-5; D gene ambiguous. Between the trimmed V and J ends, which lost 1 base and 6 bases, there was a span of 10 bases. CDR1 is SGHTA and CDR2 is FQGTGA in the germline V gene. The CDR3 runs 14 residues. CDR3 residues: CASSLRVLGQPQHF. The CDR3 nucleotides read TGTGCCAGCAGCTTAAGGGTTCTGGGTCAGCCCCAGCATTTT.

V and J are TRBV29-1 and TRBJ1-2, with D uncertain. In germline, CDR1 is SQVTM, CDR2 ANQGSEA. Trimming left V 4 bases short and J 6 bases short, with 9 bases between. This CDR3 contains 11 residues. The CDR3 loop is CSVGAGNGYTF. The DNA for the CDR3 is TGCAGCGTTGGGGCCGGGAATGGCTACACCTTC.

This clone came up a few times. V gene TRBV9 combines with J gene TRBJ1-6; D not resolved. The CDR3 is 13 residues long. Trimming took off 2 bases at V and 9 bases at J, with 9 bases between the two ends. Germline values: CDR1 SGDLS, CDR2 YYNGEE. In nucleotides, the CDR3 is TGTGCCAGCAGCGTGGATTTCAGTTCACCCCTCCACTTT. Encoded protein: CASSVDFSSPLHF.

The chain's CDR3 is CASSLGLTGEATEAFF. CDR3 DNA: TGTGCCAGCAGCTTGGGCCTGACAGGGGAAGCCACTGAAGCTTTCTTT. V usage is TRBV11-3 and J usage is TRBJ1-1; TRBD1 matches at 8 bases. The CDR3 covers 16 residues. Germline V gene sequence: CDR1 SGHNT, CDR2 YENEEA. V dropped 3 bases and J dropped 4; count of bases not matched to a gene: 10.

Of note for this clone: One end of the junction is discordant with germline, which a read error may explain. The V call is TRBV9, the J call TRBJ2-1; D is unresolved. CDR1 and CDR2 from the germline V gene are SGDLS and YYNGEE. The CDR3 is 14 amino acids. The CDR3 sequence is CASSGGDSFNEQFF. For the CDR3, the DNA is TGTGCCAGCAGCGGCGGAGACTCCTTCAATGAGCAGTTCTTC.

The J gene is TRBJ1-2, the V gene TRBV19; D is undetermined. This CDR3 is 14 amino acids long. V gave up 2 bases and J gave up 4 bases, with 11 bases separating them. CDR1 and CDR2 (germline): LNHDA, SQIVND (reference sequence). CDR3 nucleotide sequence: TGTGCCAGTAGTATACAGGCAGGACCCTATGGCTACACCTTC. It encodes CASSIQAGPYGYTF.

This chain connects TRBV6-6 to TRBJ2-4, with 7 bases identical to TRBD1. Per germline, CDR1 MNHNY and CDR2 SVGAGI (reference sequence). Losses at the gene ends were 2 bases for V and 5 bases for J; bases not matched to a gene: 6. The CDR3 has 15 amino acids. The CDR3 nucleotides are TGTGCCAGCAGTTACCGGAGGACAGGCCAAAACATTCAGTACTTC. Its translation is CASSYRRTGQNIQYF.

The chain employs TRBV18 and TRBJ1-2; tentative D call: TRBD1 (6 bases). V lost 3 bases and J 7 bases, leaving 15 bases between the germline ends. Germline V lookup: CDR1 KGHSH, CDR2 LQKENI. The CDR3 loop spans 14 amino acids. The CDR3 here is CASSPARGQGGYTF. The CDR3 nucleotides are TGTGCCAGCTCACCGGCCCGGGGGCAAGGTGGCTACACCTTC.

This clone turned up a few times. Other DNA sequences of this sample code for an identical CDR3. The genes are TRBV2 and TRBJ1-6; 7 bases are a match to TRBD1. This CDR3 spans 14 amino acids. V dropped 5 bases and J dropped 3; count of bases not matched to a gene: 1. CDR1 and CDR2 from the germline V gene are SNHLY and FYNNEI. The chain's CDR3 is CASSRDSYNSPLHF. CDR3 DNA sequence: TGTGCCAGCAGTCGGGACAGCTATAATTCACCCCTCCACTTT.

This chain connects TRBV7-2 to TRBJ1-1; D is possibly TRBD1 (6 bases). V was pared by 0 bases and J by 11 bases, with 16 bases between. CDR1 is SGHTA, CDR2 FQGNSA, per germline. This CDR3 spans 14 amino acids. The CDR3 reads CASSLAGQSLGAFF. DNA for the CDR3: TGTGCCAGCAGCTTAGCTGGACAGTCCTTAGGGGCTTTCTTT.